The following is a T cell receptor (beta chain) sequence with its context. Its antigen is currently unknown. PCR was performed using 60 Vbeta and 13 Jbeta primers. The table came from immunoSEQ multiplex PCR; TCRdb's copy has only in-frame clones and leaves some out. The sample has some 250,000 clones, 75% to 85% seen once. The data were taken from a study of cytomegalovirus exposure and HLA in healthy donors. Trimming left V 3 bases short and J 2 bases short, with 23 bases between. The length of the CDR3 is 20 residues. The germline gives CDR1 SGHVS, CDR2 FNYEAQ. Study-level points and caveats: TRBV6-2, TRBV6-3 and other indistinguishable V segments were excluded. Compared with the roughly 730-donor mean, an Asian-associated ancestry cluster reportedly had fewer N-insertions, according to a later analysis. With further analysis later on, most CMV-associated TCR beta chains appeared HLA-restricted.

The donors gave bone marrow, and they were healthy. The chain joins TRBV7-6 to TRBJ2-6; tentative D call: TRBD2 (6 bases). Sequencing was performed on PBMCs. The TCR was taken from a woman aged 55-69 years in good health and CMV-seropositive. This CDR3 is CASSFSLRGKPAAGANVLTF. CDR3 in DNA: TGTGCCAGCAGCTTTTCGTTGCGGGGCAAACCGGCGGCTGGGGCCAACGTCCTGACTTTC. Using reference TRBV7-6 and TRBJ2-6 for the parts outside the CDR3, the full variable domain is GAGVSQSPRYKVTKRGQDVALRCDPISGHVSLYWYRQALGQGPEFLTYFNYEAQQDKSGLPNDRFSAERPEGSISTLTIQRTEQRDSAMYRCASSFSLRGKPAAGANVLTFGAGSRLTVL.